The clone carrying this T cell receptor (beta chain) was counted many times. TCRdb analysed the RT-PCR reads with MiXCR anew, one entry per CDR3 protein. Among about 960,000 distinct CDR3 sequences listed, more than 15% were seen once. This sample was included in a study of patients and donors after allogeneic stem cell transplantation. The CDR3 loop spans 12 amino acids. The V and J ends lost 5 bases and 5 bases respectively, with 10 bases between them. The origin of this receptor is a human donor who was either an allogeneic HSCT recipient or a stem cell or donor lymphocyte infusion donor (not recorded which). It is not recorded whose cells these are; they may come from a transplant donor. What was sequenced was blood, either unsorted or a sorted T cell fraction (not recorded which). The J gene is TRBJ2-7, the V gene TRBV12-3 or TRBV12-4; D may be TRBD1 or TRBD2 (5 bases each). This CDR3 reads CASSPGTHEQYF. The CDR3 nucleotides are TGTGCCAGCAGTCCCGGGACCCACGAGCAGTACTTC.